This entry lists 23 T cell receptor beta chains sequenced from one sample in a study of T cell responses to AZD1222 COVID-19 vaccine. Measured with immunoSEQ multiplex PCR; TCRdb has only the in-frame clones, and not every one. The data contain about 160,000 clones, 92% of them singletons. Specimen: peripheral blood, collected 28 days after the second AZD1222 dose. All receptors come from an adult who received the AZD1222 COVID-19 vaccine.

This chain joins TRBV2 and TRBJ1-6; D possibly corresponds to TRBD1 (5 bases). The V gene lost 3 bases and the J gene lost 2 bases, with 8 bases spanning the gap. Germline CDR1 and CDR2: SNHLY and FYNNEI. The CDR3 loop spans 15 amino acids. The CDR3 loop reads CASSDEGTYNSPLHF. CDR3 sequence (DNA): TGTGCCAGCAGTGATGAGGGGACCTATAATTCACCCCTCCACTTT. The full variable domain, its missing parts supplied by reference TRBV2 and TRBJ1-6, is EPEVTQTPSHQVTQMGQEVILRCVPISNHLYFYWYRQILGQKVEFLVSFYNNEISEKSEIFDDQFSVERPDGSNFTLKIRSTKLEDSAMYFCASSDEGTYNSPLHFGNGTRLTVT.

The J gene is TRBJ1-4, the V gene TRBV7-9; TRBD1 might be the D (6 bases). The V and J ends lost 5 bases and 12 bases respectively, with 16 bases between them. Germline values: CDR1 SEHNR, CDR2 FQNEAQ (reference sequence). This CDR3 spans 13 amino acids. This CDR3 reads CASSPRKGGELFF. CDR3 DNA sequence: TGTGCCAGCAGCCCAAGGAAGGGGGGAGAACTGTTTTTT. Full variable domain (missing parts from reference TRBV7-9 and TRBJ1-4): DTGVSQNPRHKITKRGQNVTFRCDPISEHNRLYWYRQTLGQGPEFLTYFQNEAQLEKSRLLSDRFSAERPKGSFSTLEIQRTEQGDSAMYLCASSPRKGGELFFGSGTQLSVL.

The genes are TRBV18 and TRBJ1-5, with D unresolved. The CDR3 has 15 amino acids. V shed 5 bases and J shed 0 bases, with 11 bases lying between them. The germline CDR1 and CDR2 sequences are KGHSH and LQKENI. The CDR3 reads CASSSTEDSNQPQHF. Here the CDR3 DNA reads TGTGCCAGCTCATCCACTGAGGATAGCAATCAGCCCCAGCATTTT.

On this clone: This sample includes further DNA sequences coding for the same CDR3. The V gene is TRBV19, the J gene TRBJ1-5; D is uncertain. V lost 3 bases to trimming and J lost 6 bases, with 9 bases between them. The germline gives CDR1 LNHDA, CDR2 SQIVND (reference sequence). The CDR3 consists of 13 residues. CDR3 protein: CASSINRAQPQHF. In DNA form, the CDR3 reads TGTGCCAGTAGTATTAATCGGGCTCAGCCCCAGCATTTT.

Only one count was recorded for this clone. Other nucleotide sequences in the sample specify the same CDR3. V and J are TRBV2 and TRBJ1-5; 10 bases map to TRBD1. The length of the CDR3 is 14 residues. Trimming took 7 bases from V and 2 from J; bases not matched to a gene: 2. CDR1 and CDR2 (germline): SNHLY, FYNNEI. The CDR3 nucleotides read TGTGCCAGCACTGGGACAGGGGGCAATCAGCCCCAGCATTTT. Its protein is CASTGTGGNQPQHF.

This CDR3 is CASSRGSGGQGKNQPQHF. For the CDR3, the DNA is TGTGCCAGCAGCCGTGGGTCCGGCGGACAGGGGAAAAATCAGCCCCAGCATTTT. This sequence joins TRBV7-8 and TRBJ1-5; 9 positions match TRBD1. The V and J ends lost 5 bases and 4 bases, in that order; junction bases with no gene match: 15. This CDR3 comprises 18 residues. Germline V gives CDR1 SGHVS, CDR2 FQNEAQ.

V gene TRBV7-2 combines with J gene TRBJ1-2, with D hard to call. This CDR3 is 12 amino acids long. Germline CDR1 and CDR2: SGHTA and FQGNSA. Trimming took off 3 bases at V and 6 bases at J, with 8 bases between the two ends. The CDR3 region has the DNA TGTGCCAGCAGCTTCGGAGAAAATGGCTACACCTTC. It codes for CASSFGENGYTF.

The chain combines TRBV7-8 with TRBJ1-4, with 7 nucleotides matching TRBD1. The V and J ends lost 7 bases and 0 bases, in that order; junction bases with no gene match: 8. The CDR3 contains 16 residues. Germline values: CDR1 SGHVS, CDR2 FQNEAQ. The CDR3 region has the DNA TGTGCCAGCACACGACAGGGCGCTGCAACTAATGAAAAACTGTTTTTT. Amino acids: CASTRQGAATNEKLFF.

The V call is TRBV6-5, the J call TRBJ1-5; TRBD1 matches 7 bases. The CDR3 has 14 residues. The junction had 9 bases not matched to a gene; V was cut back by 6 bases and J by 7 bases. Germline CDR1 MNHEY, CDR2 SVGAGI. The CDR3 is CASRGPQGNQPQHF. Written as DNA, the CDR3 is TGTGCCAGCAGGGGCCCACAGGGGAACCAGCCCCAGCATTTT.

The rearrangement links TRBV5-4 to TRBJ2-3; D remains unclear. Looked up from germline, CDR1 is SGHNT and CDR2 is YYREEE (reference sequence). This CDR3 is built from 15 residues. The ends were cut back, 3 bases at V and 2 bases at J, with 13 bases in the middle. CDR3: CASSSILEHTDTQYF. DNA of the CDR3: TGTGCCAGCAGCTCCATCCTGGAGCACACAGATACGCAGTATTTT. The entire variable domain, with the rest obtained from reference TRBV5-4 and TRBJ2-3, is as follows: ETGVTQSPTHLIKTRGQQVTLRCSSQSGHNTVSWYQQALGQGPQFIFQYYREEENGRGNFPPRFSGLQFPNYSSELNVNALELDDSALYLCASSSILEHTDTQYFGPGTRLTVL.

This clone was observed a single time. J is TRBJ2-5 and V is TRBV7-9; perhaps TRBD1 as D (6 bases). This CDR3 is built from 13 residues. V was shortened by 5 bases and J by 2 bases, with 9 bases between the two germline ends. Germline loops: CDR1 SEHNR, CDR2 FQNEAQ (reference sequence). CDR3 sequence: CASSPTGQETQYF. The CDR3 DNA follows: TGTGCCAGCAGCCCTACAGGGCAAGAGACCCAGTACTTC.

The rearrangement links TRBV4-1 to TRBJ1-2; tentative D call: TRBD1 (6 bases). This CDR3 has 15 amino acids. Germline CDR1 is MGHRA and CDR2 is YSYEKL. The V gene lost 4 bases and the J gene lost 0 bases, with 12 bases spanning the gap. CDR3 bases: TGCGCCAGCAGCCCCGAGGGGGGAGCTAACTATGGCTACACCTTC. Its translation is CASSPEGGANYGYTF.

CDR3 DNA sequence: TGTGCCAGCAGGCTTCCGGGGGCCACTGAAGCTTTCTTT. Its protein product is CASRLPGATEAFF. The rearrangement joins TRBV7-2 to TRBJ1-1, with a possible D match to TRBD1 (6 bases). The CDR3 length is 13 residues. Germline V CDR1 and CDR2: SGHTA, FQGNSA. Trimming stripped 6 bases from V and 4 bases from J, with 12 bases between.

The rearrangement uses TRBV5-1 and TRBJ1-2; D not certain. The V end was cut by 0 bases, the J end by 4 bases, with 13 bases between. Looked up from germline, CDR1 is SGHRS and CDR2 is YFSETQ. CDR3 length: 15 residues. The CDR3 nucleotides are TGCGCCAGCAGCTTGGGGGGTCAGAGACGCTATGGCTACACCTTC. Residues: CASSLGGQRRYGYTF.

This chain joins TRBV15 and TRBJ1-2; perhaps TRBD1 as D (6 bases). Per germline, CDR1 LNHNV and CDR2 YYDKDF (reference sequence). V was shortened by 1 base and J by 2 bases, with 8 bases between the two germline ends. The CDR3 has 14 amino acids. Here the CDR3 DNA reads TGTGCCACCAGCAGAGTGGGGGCCAACTATGGCTACACCTTC. Its protein product is CATSRVGANYGYTF.

On this clone itself: This same CDR3 is encoded by further DNA sequences in the sample. This sequence joins TRBV11-2 and TRBJ2-7, with D hard to call. The CDR3 sequence is 11 residues long. From germline, CDR1 is SGHAT and CDR2 FQNNGV. V was shortened by 1 base and J by 2 bases, with 0 bases between the two germline ends. CDR3 sequence: CASSLAYEQYF. CDR3 DNA sequence: TGTGCCAGCAGCTTAGCCTACGAGCAGTACTTC.

V gene TRBV7-3 combines with J gene TRBJ2-1; D gene unclear. The CDR3 is 14 residues long. V shed 5 bases and J shed 8 bases, with 16 bases lying between them. Germline lookup yields CDR1 SGHTA and CDR2 FQGTGA. Here the CDR3 reads CASSPGKEIDEQFF. CDR3 coding DNA: TGTGCCAGCAGCCCCGGTAAGGAGATTGATGAGCAGTTCTTC.

The V call is TRBV6-4, the J call TRBJ1-1, with 8 bases that match TRBD1. The V gene end was trimmed by 5 bases and the J gene end by 5 bases; junction bases not matched to a gene: 7. From germline, CDR1 is MRHNA and CDR2 SNTAGT. CDR3 length: 14 residues. Written as DNA, the CDR3 is TGTGCCAGCAGTTCCGGACAGGGTAATACTGAAGCTTTCTTT. Protein product: CASSSGQGNTEAFF.

This chain links TRBV19 with TRBJ1-5, with a weak D call TRBD1 (6 bases). The V gene's germline CDR1 is LNHDA and CDR2 SQIVND (reference sequence). V lost 4 bases to trimming and J lost 3 bases, with 10 bases between them. CDR3 length equals 14 residues. CDR3 sequence (DNA): TGTGCCAGTAGTAGGAACAGGGACAATCAGCCCCAGCATTTT. Its translation is CASSRNRDNQPQHF.

V gene TRBV5-8 combines with J gene TRBJ1-2, with D unresolved. Trimming removed 5 bases from V and 5 bases from J, with 7 bases in between. CDR1 and CDR2 from the germline V gene are SGHTS and YDEGEE. The CDR3 totals 11 residues. The DNA of the CDR3 is TGTGCCAGCAGGTGGAATTATGGCTACACCTTC. Protein sequence: CASRWNYGYTF.

The chain links TRBV14 to TRBJ2-1, with D possibly TRBD1 on 6 matching bases. V was shortened by 0 bases and J by 4 bases, with 16 bases between the two germline ends. The CDR3 spans 17 residues. CDR1 and CDR2 (germline): SGHDN, FVKESK. CDR3 protein: CASSQDNGDTLYNEQFF. In DNA form, the CDR3 reads TGTGCCAGCAGCCAAGATAACGGGGACACTCTATACAATGAGCAGTTCTTC.

The rearrangement uses TRBV6-1 and TRBJ1-1; D call uncertain. The CDR3 totals 14 residues. Trimming left V 2 bases short and J 4 bases short, with 11 bases between. The germline V gene encodes CDR1 MNHNS and CDR2 SASEGT. The CDR3 spells CASSERGLATEAFF. The CDR3 DNA follows: TGTGCCAGCAGTGAAAGAGGCCTCGCCACTGAAGCTTTCTTT.

The V gene is TRBV7-9, the J gene TRBJ1-2; 9 bases line up with TRBD1. Trimming at V came to 5 bases and at J to 8 bases, leaving 6 bases not matched to a gene. Germline V gives CDR1 SEHNR, CDR2 FQNEAQ (reference sequence). This CDR3 comprises 13 residues. The DNA of the CDR3 is TGTGCCAGCAGCGCCGGGACAGGGTTGGGCTACACCTTC. Amino acid sequence: CASSAGTGLGYTF.